This T cell receptor (beta chain) is from a study of cytomegalovirus exposure and HLA in healthy donors. For this clone: Its antigen is not identified.

The study's findings and limits: When analyzed later, the rates of TCR association showed variation by HLA locus, with DRB1 the most and HLA-C the fewest. In a later analysis, the majority of CMV-associated beta chains seemingly showed HLA restriction.

From germline, CDR1 is SGDLS and CDR2 YYNGEE. V shed 0 bases and J shed 8 bases, with 14 bases lying between them. The CDR3 totals 14 residues. It was with 60 Vbeta and 13 Jbeta primers that the PCR ran. Some clones are missing from TCRdb's copy, which holds only in-frame ones; the method was immunoSEQ multiplex PCR. The sample table sets out about 42,000 clones. The specimen sequenced was PBMCs. This receptor was obtained from a man aged 25 to 45 in good health and CMV-seronegative. The gene calls are TRBV9 and TRBJ1-2; D unclear. The CDR3 here is CASSVDWGGFGYTF. In nucleotides, the CDR3 is TGTGCCAGCAGCGTAGATTGGGGAGGGTTCGGCTACACCTTC.